These 21 T cell receptor beta chains share one sample of origin, sequenced in a study of blood T cell repertoires in COVID-19. Some clones are missing from TCRdb's copy, which holds only in-frame ones; the method was immunoSEQ multiplex PCR. Seen here are roughly 260,000 clones, roughly nine tenths observed once, and the top ten hold roughly 6%. The specimen sequenced was PBMCs or T cells enriched from blood (not recorded which). The source is a woman younger than 45 with acute COVID-19.

The V gene is TRBV28, the J gene TRBJ1-3, with TRBD1 matching 8 bases. The CDR3 sequence is 14 residues long. CDR1 MDHEN and CDR2 SYDVKM come from the germline V gene. With V trimmed by 3 bases and J by 3 bases, 1 base remained unmatched. CDR3 loop: CASSLTGDGNTIYF. DNA for the CDR3: TGTGCCAGCAGTTTGACAGGGGATGGAAACACCATATATTTT. The complete variable domain, with remaining parts taken from reference TRBV28 and TRBJ1-3, reads DVKVTQSSRYLVKRTGEKVFLECVQDMDHENMFWYRQDPGLGLRLIYFSYDVKMKEKGDIPEGYSVSREKKERFSLILESASTNQTSMYLCASSLTGDGNTIYFGEGSWLTVV.

The rearrangement uses TRBV6-5 and TRBJ2-5; D is ambiguous. Deletions cut 6 bases from V and 4 bases from J, with 15 bases between. Germline-derived CDR1 and CDR2 are MNHEY and SVGAGI. The CDR3 totals 14 residues. The DNA for the CDR3 is TGTGCCAGCAGCCCGACGTTGAGGCCAGAGACCCAGTACTTC. Translated, it gives CASSPTLRPETQYF.

The table lists this clone with a count of one. CDR3: CASSLNLGQPEAFF. The CDR3 DNA reads as TGTGCCAGCAGCTTAAACTTAGGACAGCCTGAAGCTTTCTTT. The chain employs TRBV7-3 and TRBJ1-1, with D perhaps matching TRBD1 (6 bases). CDR1 and CDR2 (germline): SGHTA, FQGTGA. The CDR3 loop spans 14 amino acids. The ends were cut back, 1 base at V and 6 bases at J, with 12 bases in the middle.

The chain has TRBV5-1 and TRBJ2-1; 13 positions agree with TRBD2. The CDR3 runs to 15 residues. Germline lookup yields CDR1 SGHRS and CDR2 YFSETQ. V gave up 4 bases and J gave up 5 bases; unmatched junction bases: 3. CDR3 sequence: CASSAGLAGHNEQFF. The CDR3 DNA follows: TGCGCCAGCAGCGCGGGACTAGCGGGACACAATGAGCAGTTCTTC.

The chain joins TRBV18 to TRBJ2-7; the D is unclear. This CDR3 contains 12 residues. Germline CDR1 and CDR2: KGHSH and LQKENI. Trimming took 4 bases from V and 5 from J, leaving 9 bases between them. The DNA for the CDR3 is TGTGCCAGCTCACAGCTTCCCCACGAGCAGTACTTC. It encodes CASSQLPHEQYF.

The rearrangement joins TRBV18 to TRBJ1-5, with a weak D call TRBD1 (5 bases). Trimming removed 1 base at V and 5 bases at J, with 12 bases between. CDR1 and CDR2 from the germline V gene are KGHSH and LQKENI. The CDR3 runs to 15 residues. The CDR3 sequence is CASSPREGTYQPQHF. CDR3 bases: TGTGCCAGCTCACCACGTGAAGGGACTTATCAGCCCCAGCATTTT. Full variable domain (remainder filled in from reference TRBV18 and TRBJ1-5): NAGVMQNPRHLVRRRGQEARLRCSPMKGHSHVYWYRQLPEEGLKFMVYLQKENIIDESGMPKERFSAEFPKEGPSILRIQQVVRGDSAAYFCASSPREGTYQPQHFGDGTRLSIL.

The chain has TRBV10-3 and TRBJ1-1; D possibly corresponds to TRBD1 (5 bases). The germline V gene has CDR1 ENHRY and CDR2 SYGVKD. Trimming left V 0 bases short and J 3 bases short, with 14 bases between. The CDR3 extends over 16 amino acids. DNA of the CDR3: TGTGCCATCAGTGAGTCGCAGGGAAGTAAGGACACTGAAGCTTTCTTT. This translates into CAISESQGSKDTEAFF.

The gene calls are TRBV10-3 and TRBJ2-5; D perhaps matches TRBD2 (7 bases). This CDR3 has 14 residues. With 2 bases removed from V and 2 bases from J, the gap between germline ends came to 9 bases. Per the germline V gene, CDR1 is ENHRY and CDR2 is SYGVKD. In DNA form, the CDR3 reads TGTGCCATCAGTGAGGCGGGGGCTCAAGAGACCCAGTACTTC. Protein product: CAISEAGAQETQYF.

The V call is TRBV21-1, the J call TRBJ1-1; whether TRBD1, the table's D call, matches the DNA was not checked. TRBV21-1 is a pseudogene. This CDR3 contains 14 residues. The CDR3 nucleotides read TGTGCCAGCAGCAGTGGACAGGGGGACACTGAAGCTTTCTTT. This sequence encodes CASSSGQGDTEAFF.

V is TRBV19 and J is TRBJ1-2; D may be TRBD1 (5 bases). The germline gives CDR1 LNHDA, CDR2 SQIVND (reference sequence). The CDR3 extends over 16 amino acids. The V end lost 4 bases, the J end lost 3 bases, and 18 bases lay between the germline ends. The CDR3 region is CASSKPLPQQDYGYTF. The CDR3 region has the DNA TGTGCCAGTAGTAAGCCGCTTCCCCAACAGGACTATGGCTACACCTTC.

V and J are TRBV2 and TRBJ2-1, with 8 bases that match TRBD1. CDR1 SNHLY and CDR2 FYNNEI come from the germline V gene. There are 15 residues in the CDR3. V lost 4 bases and J lost 2; bases outside the gene matches: 4. This CDR3 is CASSAGQGPYNEQFF. CDR3 nucleotide sequence: TGTGCCAGCAGTGCAGGACAGGGTCCCTACAATGAGCAGTTCTTC.

This clone was seen once. The rearrangement uses TRBV5-1 and TRBJ1-1; TRBD1 agrees at 7 bases. Germline V gene sequence: CDR1 SGHRS, CDR2 YFSETQ. V shed 4 bases and J 3 bases; nucleotides not matched to a gene: 6. The CDR3 has 14 residues. This chain's CDR3 is CASSVRDSYTEAFF. DNA of the CDR3: TGCGCCAGCAGCGTCCGGGACAGCTACACTGAAGCTTTCTTT.

The V call is TRBV9, the J call TRBJ2-2; the match to TRBD2 covers 12 bases. CDR1 is SGDLS, CDR2 YYNGEE, per germline. The CDR3 contains 18 residues. The junction had 10 bases not matched to a gene; V was cut back by 3 bases and J by 4 bases. CDR3 protein: CASSGGSSGGAGTGELFF. The CDR3, as DNA: TGTGCCAGCAGCGGAGGGTCTAGCGGGGGGGCTGGCACCGGGGAGCTGTTTTTT.

CDR3 DNA sequence: TGTGCCAGTAGTCTCGGGACTAGCGAATACAATGAGCAGTTCTTC. It codes for CASSLGTSEYNEQFF. The chain joins TRBV19 to TRBJ2-1; 10 bases fit TRBD2. J gave up 4 bases and V 5 bases, and 5 bases lay outside the gene matches. This CDR3 is 15 amino acids long. Germline CDR1 reads LNHDA; CDR2 reads SQIVND (reference sequence). The complete variable domain, with remaining parts taken from reference TRBV19 and TRBJ2-1, reads DGGITQSPKYLFRKEGQNVTLSCEQNLNHDAMYWYRQDPGQGLRLIYYSQIVNDFQKGDIAEGYSVSREKKESFPLTVTSAQKNPTAFYLCASSLGTSEYNEQFFGPGTRLTVL.

The chain recombines TRBV30 with TRBJ2-3; D uncertain. Trimming shortened V by 0 bases and J by 4 bases, and 8 bases separated the two germline ends. Per germline, CDR1 GTSNPN and CDR2 SVGIG (reference sequence). This CDR3 is 13 amino acids long. The CDR3 spells CAWSVTGADTQYF. CDR3 DNA: TGTGCCTGGAGTGTTACGGGTGCAGATACGCAGTATTTT.

V gene TRBV29-1 combines with J gene TRBJ1-1; D uncertain. Between the trimmed V and J ends, which lost 4 bases and 7 bases, there was a span of 7 bases. This CDR3 is 10 amino acids long. CDR1 and CDR2 from the germline V gene are SQVTM and ANQGSEA. The CDR3 region is CSVVSYEAFF. The CDR3 DNA is TGCAGCGTTGTTTCCTATGAAGCTTTCTTT.

The rearrangement uses TRBV9 and TRBJ2-1; D is perhaps TRBD2 (6 bases). Germline V CDR1 and CDR2: SGDLS, YYNGEE. The CDR3 covers 14 residues. Trimming left V 3 bases short and J 3 bases short, with 10 bases between. The CDR3: CASSGSGDYNEQFF. Written as DNA, the CDR3 is TGTGCCAGCAGCGGTAGCGGAGACTACAATGAGCAGTTCTTC.

This clone appeared once. The chain links TRBV6-2 or TRBV6-3 to TRBJ2-7; 7 nucleotides line up with TRBD2. The CDR3 runs to 14 residues. Germline V gene sequence: CDR1 MNHEY, CDR2 SVGEGT. V lost 2 bases and J lost 3; bases outside the gene matches: 4. CDR3 nucleotide sequence: TGTGCCAGCAGTTACGCTCTAGCGGACTACGAGCAGTACTTC. It specifies CASSYALADYEQYF.

The chain employs TRBV7-9 and TRBJ2-3; no clear D gene. The CDR3 sequence is 12 residues long. V dropped 7 bases and J dropped 6 bases, with 11 bases sitting between them. Germline values: CDR1 SEHNR, CDR2 FQNEAQ (reference sequence). The CDR3 DNA reads as TGTGCCAGCACCAGCGCGGCGGATACGCAGTATTTT. Amino acids: CASTSAADTQYF.

V usage is TRBV7-3 and J usage is TRBJ1-6; 9 nucleotides align to TRBD1. CDR1 SGHTA and CDR2 FQGTGA come from the germline V gene. The CDR3 length is 20 residues. Germline trimming cut 4 bases from V and 5 bases from J; bases unmatched to any gene: 18. The CDR3 loop is CASSSSLGTGMITDNSPLHF. The DNA for the CDR3 is TGTGCCAGCAGCTCCTCTTTAGGGACAGGGATGATTACTGATAATTCACCCCTCCACTTT.

This clone has at least ten counts. The chain combines TRBV28 with TRBJ1-4; 8 nucleotides align to TRBD1. J lost 3 bases, V lost 8 bases, and 14 bases had no gene match. The CDR3 has 17 residues. Germline lookup yields CDR1 MDHEN and CDR2 SYDVKM. This chain's CDR3 is CASGSTGAREANEKLFF. The CDR3 coding sequence is TGTGCCAGCGGATCGACAGGGGCCAGAGAGGCTAATGAAAAACTGTTTTTT.